Listed below are T cell receptor beta chains from one sample, sequenced in a study of cytomegalovirus exposure and HLA in healthy donors. Produced via immunoSEQ multiplex PCR; TCRdb's table is partial and in-frame only. The sample shows approximately 90,000 clones, 70% of them seen only once. Sequencing input: PBMCs. These receptors were obtained from a woman aged 45-59 years in good health and CMV-seropositive. CDR3s include the opening cysteine and the closing phenylalanine or tryptophan. D genes are given only for firm matches. Clone size is given for some rows only: seen once, a few or many times, or a class if the clone is expanded.

>TRBJ2-2|TRBV25-1|-|TRBD1
TGTGCCAGCAGCCCGGGACAGGGGTACACCGGGGAGCTGTTTTTT
CASSPGQGYTGELFF
>TRBJ2-1|TRBV5-6|-|-
TGTGCCAGCAGCTTGGTGGGCAGAGACAATGAGCAGTTCTTC
CASSLVGRDNEQFF
>TRBJ2-1|TRBV7-2|few|TRBD2
TGTGCCAGCAGCCCATCCCTAGTAGCGGGAGCTTACAATGAGCAGTTCTTC
CASSPSLVAGAYNEQFF
>TRBJ1-1|TRBV2|-|-
TGTGCCAGCGGGGCTCGCGGGGGCCGTCTGTACACTGAAGCTTTCTTT
CASGARGGRLYTEAFF
>TRBJ2-7|TRBV13|few|TRBD2
TGTGCCAGCACTGAGGGAGGGCTCTCCTACGAGCAGTACTTC
CASTEGGLSYEQYF
>TRBJ2-7|TRBV19|-|TRBD1
TGTGCCAGTAGTCCCGGGACAGGCAGGGCCTACGAGCAGTACTTC
CASSPGTGRAYEQYF
>TRBJ2-6|TRBV9|once|TRBD1
TGTGCCAGCAGCGTGGACAGGGGGCGATCTGGGGCCAACGTCCTGACTTTC
CASSVDRGRSGANVLTF
>TRBJ2-7|TRBV5-1|few|TRBD1
TGCGCCAGTCAAGACAGGGCTACCTACGAGCAGTACTTC
CASQDRATYEQYF
>TRBJ2-2|TRBV6-1|-|-
TGTGCCAGCAGTGTCCAGGGATCCTCGGCCGGGGAGCTGTTTTTT
CASSVQGSSAGELFF
>TRBJ2-7|TRBV28|-|-
TGTGCCAGCAGCCCGTGGAGGGGTGGCTACGAGCAGTACTTC
CASSPWRGGYEQYF